This T cell receptor beta chain was captured in a study of T cells after somatic rescue of genetic block. Assay: immunoSEQ multiplex PCR; the TCRdb copy retains only in-frame clones and omits some. The repertoire holds 80,000 to 90,000 clones, with 90% as singletons. CDR3 length: 14 residues. Germline V gene lookup returns CDR1 ENHRY and CDR2 SYGVKD. V gave up 8 bases and J gave up 3 bases, with 16 bases separating them. Sequenced material: peripheral blood mononuclear cells (PBMCs). This sequence originates from a woman between 18 and 29 years old. The chain joins TRBV10-3 to TRBJ1-2; weak D call: TRBD1 (5 bases). The CDR3 protein is CAIGPGGIDYGYTF. The DNA for the CDR3 is TGTGCCATCGGGCCGGGGGGGATCGACTATGGCTACACCTTC.